These T cell receptor beta chains were read from a single sample in a study of T cell responses to AZD1222 COVID-19 vaccine. Some clones are missing from TCRdb's copy, which holds only in-frame ones; the method was immunoSEQ multiplex PCR. The data show roughly 200,000 clones, roughly 92% seen once. Sequences were derived from peripheral blood, sampled 28 days after the second AZD1222 dose. These receptors all come from an adult who received the AZD1222 COVID-19 vaccine. Each CDR3 is given with its conserved first and last residue. The D gene is left open where the match is weak. Some rows have no size entry. The others give once, few or many, or a class for an expanded clone.

>TRBJ2-5|NA|TRBV27|NA
CASSSGQKIETQYF
TGTGCCAGCAGTTCCGGACAGAAGATAGAGACCCAGTACTTC
>TRBJ1-5|NA|TRBV21-1|NA
CASSNLTCVRINQPQHF
TGTGCCAGCAGCAATCTGACGTGCGTTAGGATAAATCAGCCCCAGCATTTT
>TRBJ1-5|NA|TRBV4-3|NA
CASSQDLGTRGRGNQPQHF
TGCGCCAGCAGCCAAGATCTTGGGACCCGGGGCAGGGGCAATCAGCCCCAGCATTTT
>TRBJ1-2|NA|TRBV19|NA
CASSMRHQNYGYTF
TGTGCCAGTAGTATGAGGCACCAAAACTATGGCTACACCTTC
>TRBJ1-5|NA|TRBV6-5|NA
CASSHRVDQPQHF
TGTGCCAGCAGCCACAGGGTAGATCAGCCCCAGCATTTT
>TRBJ2-5|NA|TRBV6-2/TRBV6-3|NA
CASSQTGTGTQYF
TGTGCCAGCAGCCAAACCGGGACTGGGACCCAGTACTTC
>TRBJ1-1|NA|TRBV5-1|NA
CASSDHRAPMNTEAFF
TGCGCCAGCAGCGATCACAGGGCCCCCATGAACACTGAAGCTTTCTTT
>TRBJ1-3|NA|TRBV7-2|NA
CASSSQGSGNTIYF
TGTGCCAGCAGCTCACAGGGCTCTGGAAACACCATATATTTT
>TRBJ2-1|NA|TRBV4-1|NA
CASSQVVHEQFF
TGCGCCAGCAGCCAAGTGGTGCATGAGCAGTTCTTC
>TRBJ1-6|NA|TRBV6-1|NA
CASSETLPLHF
TGTGCCAGCAGTGAAACACTCCCCCTCCACTTT
>TRBJ1-2|TRBD1|TRBV2|NA
CASSGSTGKGYGYTF
TGTGCCAGCAGTGGATCGACAGGGAAGGGCTATGGCTACACCTTC
>TRBJ2-1|TRBD2|TRBV3-1/TRBV3-2|once
CASSPFSGVSNEQFF
TGTGCCAGCAGCCCCTTTAGCGGGGTTTCCAATGAGCAGTTCTTC
>TRBJ1-5|NA|TRBV7-2|NA
CASSPGAHSNQPQHF
TGTGCCAGCAGCCCCGGAGCTCACAGCAATCAGCCCCAGCATTTT
>TRBJ1-2|NA|TRBV5-1|NA
CASSLVDSAYGYTF
TGCGCCAGCAGCTTGGTGGATTCAGCCTATGGCTACACCTTC
>TRBJ2-1|NA|TRBV7-9|once
CASSRGWAPGPYNEQFF
TGTGCCAGCAGCCGCGGGTGGGCGCCAGGACCCTACAATGAGCAGTTCTTC
>TRBJ1-3|NA|TRBV20-1|NA
CSARLIDTIYF
TGCAGTGCTAGACTCATAGACACCATATATTTT
>TRBJ2-7|TRBD2|TRBV7-3|NA
CASSSSGGYEQYF
TGTGCCAGCAGCTCCTCGGGGGGGTACGAGCAGTACTTC
>TRBJ1-1|NA|TRBV14|NA
CASSPRITGSLNTEAFF
TGTGCCAGCAGCCCCAGGATCACCGGGTCCCTGAACACTGAAGCTTTCTTT
>TRBJ1-2|TRBD1|TRBV19|NA
CASWTGAFYGYTF
TGTGCCAGTTGGACAGGGGCTTTCTATGGCTACACCTTC
>TRBJ1-5|NA|TRBV2|NA
CASSAPAGINQPQHF
TGTGCCAGCAGTGCCCCGGCGGGGATCAATCAGCCCCAGCATTTT
>TRBJ2-3|TRBD1|TRBV4-1|NA
CASSQVGGWQTDTQYF
TGCGCCAGCAGCCAAGTAGGGGGCTGGCAGACAGATACGCAGTATTTT
>TRBJ1-5|NA|TRBV5-5|NA
CASSLGRGSNQPQHF
TGTGCCAGCAGCTTGGGTAGGGGGAGCAATCAGCCCCAGCATTTT
>TRBJ1-6|NA|TRBV12-3/TRBV12-4|NA
CASSFTGALHF
TGTGCCAGCAGTTTTACCGGCGCCCTCCACTTT
>TRBJ1-1|NA|TRBV6-5|NA
CASRERRDTEAFF
TGTGCCAGCCGAGAGCGTCGGGACACTGAAGCTTTCTTT